This T cell receptor beta chain is drawn from a study of molecular identifiers for immune sequencing clone quantification. The CDR3 is made up of 16 amino acids. V was trimmed by 5 bases and J by 3 bases, leaving 18 bases between them. This clonotype was picked up many times. Its antigen is undetermined. TCRdb reprocessed the PCR reads with MiXCR, giving one entry per CDR3 protein. The sample yields 50,000 to 75,000 distinct CDR3 sequences, under 20% seen once. Whole-study findings and limits: In CMV-specific effectors, clones above 20 copies held over 98% of molecules; naive, under 1%.

Libraries for naive CD8 T cells, which were made from around 20,000 to 1,000,000 sorted cells, drew on 10%, 30% or 50% of the RNA. Naive CD8 T cells were picked out by sorting for CD8+CD4-CCR7+CD45RA+. The source of this sequence is a human donor in good health. Some libraries in this study had Jurkat cell RNA spiked in. The sequenced sample was naive CD8+ T cells from blood, with Jurkat cell RNA spiked in. Noted subset: FACS-sorted CD8+CD4-CCR7+CD45RA+ naive T cells. This sequence joins TRBV12-3 or TRBV12-4 and TRBJ2-3; D tentatively fits TRBD1 or TRBD2 (6 bases each). This CDR3 reads CASSPRGPLRTDTQYF. DNA for the CDR3: TGTGCCAGCAGTCCCCGGGGGCCCCTTCGGACAGATACGCAGTATTTT.